A selection of T cell receptor beta chains follows, all from one sample in a study of CD8+CD57+ T cells in acquired aplastic anemia. Each CDR3 protein gets one entry after TCRdb re-called the reads with MiXCR. Of hundreds of thousands of distinct CDR3 sequences detected, 55% to 75% appear once; the ten largest clones hold around 4%. The sample was sorted CD4+, CD8+, or CD8+CD57+ T cells (not recorded which) from PBMCs. These receptor sequences come from a human donor in good health, serving as a control. Both conserved end residues are part of each CDR3. D genes are given only for firm matches. Not every row has a clone size; where given, it reads once, few, many or a size class.

J gene: TRBJ1-5
clone size: many
D gene: .
V gene: TRBV12-3/TRBV12-4
CDR3 length: 12
CDR3 DNA: TGTGCCAGCAGTACAGGGAATCAGCCCCAGCATTTT
CDR3 protein: CASSTGNQPQHF

J gene: TRBJ2-3
clone size: many
D gene: TRBD1
V gene: TRBV20-1
CDR3 length: 13
CDR3 DNA: TGCAGTGTTGACAGGGGGCCGGAAAATACGCAGTATTTT
CDR3 protein: CSVDRGPENTQYF

J gene: TRBJ1-2
clone size: .
D gene: .
V gene: TRBV5-1
CDR3 length: 14
CDR3 DNA: TGCGCCAGCAGCTTCCAGGGCGTGGAAAGCGGCTACACCTTC
CDR3 protein: CASSFQGVESGYTF

J gene: TRBJ2-1
clone size: .
D gene: .
V gene: TRBV11-1
CDR3 length: 12
CDR3 DNA: TGTGCCAGCAGCTTAGCGAGGGGCCAGCAGTTCTTC
CDR3 protein: CASSLARGQQFF

J gene: TRBJ1-2
clone size: .
D gene: .
V gene: TRBV6-1
CDR3 length: 11
CDR3 DNA: TGTGCCAGCAGTGGAGGGAATGGCTACACCTTC
CDR3 protein: CASSGGNGYTF

J gene: TRBJ2-7
clone size: .
D gene: .
V gene: TRBV7-2
CDR3 length: 14
CDR3 DNA: TGTGCCAGCAGCACTGGATGGAGCTCCTACGAGCAGTACTTC
CDR3 protein: CASSTGWSSYEQYF

J gene: TRBJ2-2
clone size: .
D gene: .
V gene: TRBV6-5
CDR3 length: 16
CDR3 DNA: TGTGCCAGCAGTTATGTGGGTGCCCTAGACACCGGGGGGCTGTTTTTT
CDR3 protein: CASSYVGALDTGGLFF

J gene: TRBJ2-7
clone size: many
D gene: TRBD2
V gene: TRBV7-2
CDR3 length: 18
CDR3 DNA: TGTGCCAGCAGCTTAGCTAGCGGGGGGGCCGGGGGCTCCTACGAGCAGTACTTC
CDR3 protein: CASSLASGGAGGSYEQYF

J gene: TRBJ1-6
clone size: .
D gene: .
V gene: TRBV5-1
CDR3 length: 16
CDR3 DNA: TGCGCCAGCAGCCCAGGCAAGATGCTCTATAATTCACCCCTCCACTTT
CDR3 protein: CASSPGKMLYNSPLHF

J gene: TRBJ1-6
clone size: .
D gene: .
V gene: TRBV5-1
CDR3 length: 12
CDR3 DNA: TGCGCCAGCCAGGACAGTAGGGACCCCAACCACTTT
CDR3 protein: CASQDSRDPNHF

J gene: TRBJ2-5
clone size: once
D gene: .
V gene: TRBV19
CDR3 length: 12
CDR3 DNA: TGTGCCAAGGTACTAGCCAAGGAGACCCAGTACTTC
CDR3 protein: CAKVLAKETQYF

J gene: TRBJ2-7
clone size: once
D gene: .
V gene: TRBV20-1
CDR3 length: 13
CDR3 DNA: TGCAGTGCTAGAGATCTTCTTGTTGTCAAGCAGTACTTC
CDR3 protein: CSARDLLVVKQYF

J gene: TRBJ2-7
clone size: once
D gene: .
V gene: TRBV9
CDR3 length: 17
CDR3 DNA: TGTGCCAGCAGCGTAGCGGGTCTCAAAGGGCAGTTCTACGAGCAGTACTTC
CDR3 protein: CASSVAGLKGQFYEQYF

J gene: TRBJ2-2
clone size: .
D gene: .
V gene: TRBV20-1
CDR3 length: 13
CDR3 DNA: TGCAGTGGTAGGGACGGGGGTCACTGGCAGCTGTTTTTT
CDR3 protein: CSGRDGGHWQLFF

J gene: TRBJ1-1
clone size: many
D gene: .
V gene: TRBV5-1
CDR3 length: 12
CDR3 DNA: TGCGCCAGCAGCTTGGAAGGGTTTGAAGCTTTCTTT
CDR3 protein: CASSLEGFEAFF

J gene: TRBJ2-7
clone size: many
D gene: TRBD2
V gene: TRBV6-2/TRBV6-3
CDR3 length: 16
CDR3 DNA: TGTGCCAGCAGTTACTCGTTGGGGGGGGAACCCTACGAGCAGTACTTC
CDR3 protein: CASSYSLGGEPYEQYF

J gene: TRBJ2-2
clone size: few
D gene: .
V gene: TRBV19
CDR3 length: 12
CDR3 DNA: TGTGCCAGTAGACTGGTCCTCGGGGAGCTGTTTTTT
CDR3 protein: CASRLVLGELFF

J gene: TRBJ2-2
clone size: once
D gene: .
V gene: TRBV12-3/TRBV12-4
CDR3 length: 13
CDR3 DNA: TGTGCCAGCAGCAACAGGGACACCGGGGAGCTGTTTTTT
CDR3 protein: CASSNRDTGELFF

J gene: TRBJ1-4
clone size: .
D gene: .
V gene: TRBV15
CDR3 length: 14
CDR3 DNA: TGTGCCACCAGCAGAGCCGGGACGCCCGAAAAACTGTTTTTT
CDR3 protein: CATSRAGTPEKLFF

J gene: TRBJ2-3
clone size: .
D gene: TRBD2
V gene: TRBV25-1
CDR3 length: 16
CDR3 DNA: TGTGCCAGCAGTGCGACTAGCGGGGGCCTCACAGATACGCAGTATTTT
CDR3 protein: CASSATSGGLTDTQYF

J gene: TRBJ2-2
clone size: .
D gene: TRBD2
V gene: TRBV5-1
CDR3 length: 15
CDR3 DNA: TGTGCCAGCAGCACTAGCGGGGATCAGCCCGGGGAGCTGTTTTTT
CDR3 protein: CASSTSGDQPGELFF

J gene: TRBJ1-5
clone size: .
D gene: TRBD1
V gene: TRBV5-1
CDR3 length: 15
CDR3 DNA: TGTGCCAGCAGTGTACAGGGGTCTGGCAATCAGCCCCAGCATTTT
CDR3 protein: CASSVQGSGNQPQHF

J gene: TRBJ1-2
clone size: many
D gene: .
V gene: TRBV6-5
CDR3 length: 15
CDR3 DNA: TGTGCCAGCAGCACCAGCCTTCAGGGTGACTATGGCTACACCTTC
CDR3 protein: CASSTSLQGDYGYTF

J gene: TRBJ2-3
clone size: .
D gene: TRBD2
V gene: TRBV7-2
CDR3 length: 18
CDR3 DNA: TGTGCCAGCAGTCCATCTAGCGGGGGGGCCGGAGGCACAGATACGCAGTATTTT
CDR3 protein: CASSPSSGGAGGTDTQYF

J gene: TRBJ1-3
clone size: many
D gene: .
V gene: TRBV6-6
CDR3 length: 13
CDR3 DNA: TGTGCCAGCGGGGGAAGCTCTGGAAACACCATATATTTT
CDR3 protein: CASGGSSGNTIYF

J gene: TRBJ2-2
clone size: .
D gene: TRBD2
V gene: TRBV20-1
CDR3 length: 14
CDR3 DNA: TGCAGTGCTAGCGGGAGGACGAACACCGGGGAGCTGTTTTTT
CDR3 protein: CSASGRTNTGELFF

J gene: TRBJ1-2
clone size: .
D gene: TRBD1
V gene: TRBV7-2
CDR3 length: 13
CDR3 DNA: TGTGCCAGCAGCGTTACAGGGGAGGGTGGCTACACCTTC
CDR3 protein: CASSVTGEGGYTF